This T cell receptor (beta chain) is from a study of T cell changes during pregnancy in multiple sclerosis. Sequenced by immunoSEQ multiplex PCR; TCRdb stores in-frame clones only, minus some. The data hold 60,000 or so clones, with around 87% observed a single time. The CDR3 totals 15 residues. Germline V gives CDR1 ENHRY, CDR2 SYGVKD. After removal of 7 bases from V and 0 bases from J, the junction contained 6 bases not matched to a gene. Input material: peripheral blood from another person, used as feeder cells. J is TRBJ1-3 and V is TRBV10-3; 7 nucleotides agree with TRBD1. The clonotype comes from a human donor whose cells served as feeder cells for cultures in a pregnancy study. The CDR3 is CAIKEDRYSGNTIYF. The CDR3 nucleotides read TGTGCCATCAAAGAGGACAGGTACTCTGGAAACACCATATATTTT.